Shown below are 8 T cell receptor beta chains from a single sample sequenced in a study of cytomegalovirus exposure and HLA in healthy donors. The PCR employed 60 Vbeta primers together with 13 Jbeta primers. Produced via immunoSEQ multiplex PCR; TCRdb's table is partial and in-frame only. The data show 170,000 or so clones, with 80% seen just once and 5% to 7% held by the top ten. The sequenced sample was PBMCs. The receptor set was obtained from a man aged 40-55 years in good health and CMV-seronegative.

CDR3 protein: CASSEGASGGHTQYF. DNA for the CDR3: TGCGCCAGCAGTGAGGGGGCTAGCGGGGGCCATACGCAGTATTTT. This rearrangement joins TRBV10-2 to TRBJ2-3; 10 nucleotides line up with TRBD2. CDR1 is WSHSY and CDR2 is SAAADI in the germline V gene. The CDR3 runs 15 residues. V dropped 2 bases and J dropped 7; count of bases not matched to a gene: 6.

This chain joins TRBV30 and TRBJ2-1; TRBD2 aligns across 12 bases. Trimming removed 7 bases from V and 7 bases from J; junction bases left unmatched: 14. Looked up from germline, CDR1 is GTSNPN and CDR2 is SVGIG (reference sequence). The CDR3 sequence is 16 residues long. In nucleotides, the CDR3 is TGTGCCTTATCCCCCCCGACTAGCGGGAGTGAAAATGAGCAGTTCTTC. Its protein is CALSPPTSGSENEQFF.

CDR3 nucleotide sequence: TGTGCCAGCAGTTACTCAGGGACAAGGACGGTCAATGAGCAGTTCTTC. Its protein is CASSYSGTRTVNEQFF. The J gene is TRBJ2-1, the V gene TRBV6-5; perhaps TRBD1 as D (6 bases). V was trimmed by 0 bases and J by 6 bases, leaving 15 bases between them. CDR3 size: 16 residues. Germline CDR1 MNHEY, CDR2 SVGAGI.

The chain has TRBV4-3 and TRBJ1-1; perhaps TRBD1 as D (5 bases). The V end lost 3 bases, the J end lost 2 bases, and 10 bases lay between the germline ends. CDR1 is LGHNA and CDR2 is YSLEER in the germline V gene. This CDR3 has 14 amino acids. DNA for the CDR3: TGCGCCAGCAGCCACAGGGACTTAAACACTGAAGCTTTCTTT. This sequence encodes CASSHRDLNTEAFF.

The chain has TRBV29-1 and TRBJ2-7, with D maybe TRBD2 (5 bases). CDR3 size: 12 residues. Germline values: CDR1 SQVTM, CDR2 ANQGSEA. V lost 5 bases, J lost 6 bases, and 14 bases lay in between. For the CDR3, the DNA is TGCAGCGTTAATGAGGGCGGTCTCGAGCAGTACTTC. It specifies CSVNEGGLEQYF.

The chain employs TRBV30 and TRBJ1-6, with 9 bases identical to TRBD1. V gave up 3 bases and J gave up 8 bases; unmatched junction bases: 11. CDR1 GTSNPN and CDR2 SVGIG come from the germline V gene (reference sequence). The CDR3 covers 16 residues. The CDR3 nucleotides are TGTGCCTGGAGACCTACCGGGGACAGGGATTATTCACCCCTCCACTTT. Translated, it gives CAWRPTGDRDYSPLHF.

The chain is built from TRBV11-3 and TRBJ2-5, with D maybe TRBD2 (6 bases). Per germline, CDR1 SGHNT and CDR2 YENEEA. V was cut by 5 bases and J by 0 bases, with 19 bases left in between. CDR3 length equals 17 residues. DNA for the CDR3: TGTGCCAGCAGCCCGATCGGGCGGGGAGCGTACCAAGAGACCCAGTACTTC. Translating gives CASSPIGRGAYQETQYF.

V gene TRBV11-2 combines with J gene TRBJ1-1; tentatively, D is TRBD1 (5 bases). CDR3 length: 15 residues. In germline, CDR1 is SGHAT, CDR2 FQNNGV. V lost 6 bases and J lost 4, with 18 bases in between. CDR3 protein: CASSYVGGTGTEAFF. Here the CDR3 DNA reads TGTGCCAGCAGTTACGTGGGGGGTACGGGCACTGAAGCTTTCTTT.